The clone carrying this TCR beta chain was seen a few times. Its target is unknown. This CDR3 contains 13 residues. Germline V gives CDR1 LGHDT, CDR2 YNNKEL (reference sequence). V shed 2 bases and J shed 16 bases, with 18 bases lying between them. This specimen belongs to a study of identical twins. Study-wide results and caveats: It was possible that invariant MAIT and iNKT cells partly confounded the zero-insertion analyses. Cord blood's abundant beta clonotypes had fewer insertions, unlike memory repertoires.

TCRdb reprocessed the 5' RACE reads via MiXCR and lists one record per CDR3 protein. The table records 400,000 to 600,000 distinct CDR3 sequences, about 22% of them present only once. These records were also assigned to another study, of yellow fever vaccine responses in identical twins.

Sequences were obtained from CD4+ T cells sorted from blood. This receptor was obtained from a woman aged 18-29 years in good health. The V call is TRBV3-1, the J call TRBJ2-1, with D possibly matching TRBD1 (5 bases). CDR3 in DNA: TGTGCCAGCAGCCAATTTATAGTGGGGCTCTATTTCTTC. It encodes CASSQFIVGLYFF.